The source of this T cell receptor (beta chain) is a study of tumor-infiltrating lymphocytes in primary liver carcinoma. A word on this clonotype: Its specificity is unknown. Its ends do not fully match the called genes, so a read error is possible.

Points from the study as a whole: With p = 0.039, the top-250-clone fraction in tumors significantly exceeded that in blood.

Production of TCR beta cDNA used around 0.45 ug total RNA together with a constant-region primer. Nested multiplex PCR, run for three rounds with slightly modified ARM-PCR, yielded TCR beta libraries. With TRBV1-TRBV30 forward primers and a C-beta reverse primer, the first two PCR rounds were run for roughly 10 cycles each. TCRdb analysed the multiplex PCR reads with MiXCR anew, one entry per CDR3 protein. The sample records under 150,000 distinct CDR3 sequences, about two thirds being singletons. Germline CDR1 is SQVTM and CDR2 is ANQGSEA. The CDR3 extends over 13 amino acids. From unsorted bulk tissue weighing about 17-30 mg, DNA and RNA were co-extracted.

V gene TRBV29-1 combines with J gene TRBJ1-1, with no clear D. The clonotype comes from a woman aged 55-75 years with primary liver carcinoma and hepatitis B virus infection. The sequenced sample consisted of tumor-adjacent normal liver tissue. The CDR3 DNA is TGCAGCGTTGAGGATCTGGGGTACACTGAAGCTTCCTTT. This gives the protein CSVEDLGYTEASF.